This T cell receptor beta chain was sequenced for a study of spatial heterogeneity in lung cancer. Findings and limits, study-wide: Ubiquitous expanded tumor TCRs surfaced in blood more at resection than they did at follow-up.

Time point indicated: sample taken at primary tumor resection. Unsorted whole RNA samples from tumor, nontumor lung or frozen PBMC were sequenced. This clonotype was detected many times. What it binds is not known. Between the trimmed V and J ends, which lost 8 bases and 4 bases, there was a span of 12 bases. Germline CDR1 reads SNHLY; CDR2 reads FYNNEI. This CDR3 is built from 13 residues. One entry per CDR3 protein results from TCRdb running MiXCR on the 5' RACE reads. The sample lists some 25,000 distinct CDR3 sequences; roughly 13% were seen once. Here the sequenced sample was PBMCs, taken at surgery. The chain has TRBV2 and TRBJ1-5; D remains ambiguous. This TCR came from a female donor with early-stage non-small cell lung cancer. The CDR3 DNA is TGTGCCAGCCATAGGACGGCTAATCAGCCCCAGCATTTT. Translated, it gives CASHRTANQPQHF.